These 32 T cell receptor beta chains were sequenced from one sample in a study of blood T cell repertoires in COVID-19. The assay was immunoSEQ multiplex PCR, and TCRdb's table has in-frame clones only and misses some. The sample lists 240,000 or so clones; around four fifths were seen once. Source material: peripheral blood. The receptor set was obtained from a woman aged 60 to 75 with active or convalescent COVID-19.

This clone came up a few times. The chain recombines TRBV23-1 with TRBJ1-1; possible D gene TRBD1, 5 bases. TRBV23-1 is identified as an open reading frame with a role that is uncertain. V lost 2 bases, J lost 3 bases, and 10 bases lay in between. The CDR3 sequence is 14 residues long. The CDR3 bases are TGCGCCAGCAGTCAAGCGGGGGGGGACACTGAAGCTTTCTTT. It is translated as CASSQAGGDTEAFF.

The V call is TRBV7-2, the J call TRBJ2-7; no clear D gene. The CDR3 contains 14 residues. Trimming left V 1 base short and J 2 bases short, with 9 bases between. Germline V lookup: CDR1 SGHTA, CDR2 FQGNSA. CDR3 bases: TGTGCCAGCAGCTTAGGATTAGTTACCTACGAGCAGTACTTC. The encoded protein is CASSLGLVTYEQYF.

The chain combines TRBV12-2 with TRBJ1-1; the D call of TRBD1 is as the table states it, not checked on the DNA. TRBV12-2 is described as a pseudogene. This CDR3 region has 15 residues. Here the CDR3 reads CASRKPGQGYAEAFF. The CDR3, as DNA: TGTGCAAGTCGCAAACCGGGACAGGGGTACGCTGAAGCTTTCTTT.

The rearrangement links TRBV7-2 to TRBJ2-7; possibly TRBD2 for D (5 bases). This CDR3 is 13 amino acids long. V was pared by 1 base and J by 6 bases, with 10 bases between. Germline V CDR1 and CDR2: SGHTA, FQGNSA. This chain's CDR3 is CASSLGSRGEQYF. The CDR3 bases are TGTGCCAGCAGCTTAGGGAGCCGGGGCGAGCAGTACTTC. Drawing the rest from reference TRBV7-2 and TRBJ2-7, the complete variable domain is GAGVSQSPSNKVTEKGKDVELRCDPISGHTALYWYRQSLGQGLEFLIYFQGNSAPDKSGLPSDRFSAERTGGSVSTLTIQRTQQEDSAVYLCASSLGSRGEQYFGPGTRLTVT.

The chain combines TRBV5-6 with TRBJ1-2; perhaps TRBD1 as D (5 bases). This CDR3 contains 13 residues. Per the germline V gene, CDR1 is SGHDT and CDR2 is YYEEEE. Trimming removed 7 bases from V and 5 bases from J, with 15 bases in between. CDR3 nucleotide sequence: TGTGCCAGCGACGCCGGGGGTGGGTATGGCTACACCTTC. Encoded protein: CASDAGGGYGYTF.

The rearrangement uses TRBV5-1 and TRBJ2-1; 9 bases are a match to TRBD2. The CDR3 length is 13 residues. Trimming cost V 6 bases and J 6 bases; bases outside gene matches: 4. Germline lookup yields CDR1 SGHRS and CDR2 YFSETQ. The CDR3 here is CASTAGGPNEQFF. In DNA form, the CDR3 reads TGCGCCAGCACAGCGGGGGGACCCAATGAGCAGTTCTTC.

In DNA form, the CDR3 reads TGTGCCAGCAGCTTACGAGGGGGCGCAGGTGAAAAACTGTTTTTT. Its protein is CASSLRGGAGEKLFF. The rearrangement joins TRBV7-6 to TRBJ1-4; 7 bases map to TRBD1. Germline assignment: CDR1 SGHVS and CDR2 FNYEAQ. With V trimmed by 2 bases and J by 7 bases, 7 bases remained unmatched. The CDR3 loop spans 15 amino acids.

The chain links TRBV3-1 (or the pseudogene TRBV3-2) to TRBJ1-1; D uncertain. V lost 8 bases and J 5 bases, leaving 9 bases between the germline ends. The CDR3 loop spans 11 amino acids. CDR1 LGHDT and CDR2 YNNKEL come from the germline V gene (reference sequence). The CDR3 spells CASSIGTEAFF. DNA for the CDR3: TGTGCCAGCTCCATCGGTACTGAAGCTTTCTTT.

Comment on this clone: Other DNA variants within this sample encode the same CDR3. The genes are TRBV7-6 and TRBJ2-3; tentatively, D is TRBD2 (5 bases). Trimming pared 5 bases from V and 2 bases from J, leaving 8 bases between. The CDR3 is 13 residues long. Per germline, CDR1 SGHVS and CDR2 FNYEAQ. The CDR3 loop is CASSGGSTDTQYF. For the CDR3, the DNA is TGTGCCAGCAGCGGCGGGTCCACAGATACGCAGTATTTT. Full variable domain (missing parts from reference TRBV7-6 and TRBJ2-3): GAGVSQSPRYKVTKRGQDVALRCDPISGHVSLYWYRQALGQGPEFLTYFNYEAQQDKSGLPNDRFSAERPEGSISTLTIQRTEQRDSAMYRCASSGGSTDTQYFGPGTRLTVL.

This clone was counted once. The chain employs TRBV5-1 and TRBJ1-1; possible D gene TRBD1, 6 bases. Trimming shortened V by 4 bases and J by 1 base, and 17 bases separated the two germline ends. CDR1 and CDR2 (germline): SGHRS, YFSETQ. The CDR3 sequence is 16 residues long. The CDR3: CASSPRQVGWNTEAFF. The CDR3 bases are TGCGCCAGCAGCCCGCGACAGGTAGGATGGAACACTGAAGCTTTCTTT.

The chain recombines TRBV10-1 with TRBJ2-1, with TRBD1 matching 9 bases. This CDR3 has 15 amino acids. The germline gives CDR1 WNHNN, CDR2 SYGVQD (reference sequence). Unmatched junction bases numbered 1, after V lost 3 bases and J lost 1 base. CDR3: CASSEGTGSYNEQFF. DNA of the CDR3: TGCGCCAGCAGTGAAGGGACAGGGTCCTACAATGAGCAGTTCTTC.

J is TRBJ1-1 and V is TRBV19; maybe TRBD1 (5 bases). Per germline, CDR1 LNHDA and CDR2 SQIVND (reference sequence). CDR3 length equals 16 residues. Trimming cost V 4 bases and J 4 bases, with 19 bases left between them. The CDR3 sequence: CASSSPGTRGGTEAFF. The CDR3 nucleotides read TGTGCCAGTAGTAGCCCTGGGACCCGGGGAGGCACTGAAGCTTTCTTT. The entire variable domain, with the rest obtained from reference TRBV19 and TRBJ1-1, is as follows: DGGITQSPKYLFRKEGQNVTLSCEQNLNHDAMYWYRQDPGQGLRLIYYSQIVNDFQKGDIAEGYSVSREKKESFPLTVTSAQKNPTAFYLCASSSPGTRGGTEAFFGQGTRLTVV.

This clone has only a few counts. The rearrangement links TRBV4-1 to TRBJ2-7, with TRBD2 matching over 15 bases. The J segment lost 5 bases and the V segment lost 4 bases, leaving 6 bases of the junction unmatched. In germline, CDR1 is MGHRA, CDR2 YSYEKL. The CDR3 totals 16 residues. In nucleotides, the CDR3 is TGCGCCAGCAGCCTAAGGACTAGCGGGGGGGCGCACGAGCAGTACTTC. Translated, it gives CASSLRTSGGAHEQYF.

The rearrangement joins TRBV5-1 to TRBJ2-5; a possible D gene is TRBD2 (6 bases). The germline CDR1 and CDR2 sequences are SGHRS and YFSETQ. The ends were cut back, 1 base at V and 6 bases at J, with 10 bases in the middle. CDR3 length: 13 residues. The CDR3 reads CASSLTSLQTQYF. The CDR3 DNA is TGCGCCAGCAGCTTGACTAGCCTCCAGACCCAGTACTTC. Full variable domain (missing parts from reference TRBV5-1 and TRBJ2-5): KAGVTQTPRYLIKTRGQQVTLSCSPISGHRSVSWYQQTPGQGLQFLFEYFSETQRNKGNFPGRFSGRQFSNSRSEMNVSTLELGDSALYLCASSLTSLQTQYFGPGTRLLVL.

The chain links TRBV29-1 to TRBJ1-2; 7 positions agree with TRBD1. After removal of 3 bases from V and 4 bases from J, the junction contained 5 bases not matched to a gene. CDR1 is SQVTM, CDR2 ANQGSEA, per germline. The CDR3 spans 13 residues. The CDR3 region is CSVDDRVAYGYTF. The CDR3 DNA sequence: TGCAGCGTTGATGACAGGGTAGCCTATGGCTACACCTTC.

The rearrangement uses TRBV11-2 and TRBJ1-2; possibly TRBD1 for D (5 bases). The germline V gene has CDR1 SGHAT and CDR2 FQNNGV. Deletions cut 5 bases from V and 2 bases from J, with 12 bases between. This CDR3 is 14 amino acids long. Written as DNA, the CDR3 is TGTGCCAGCAGCCGAACCGACAGAAACTATGGCTACACCTTC. Amino acids: CASSRTDRNYGYTF.

The gene calls are TRBV20-1 and TRBJ2-7; 7 nucleotides agree with TRBD2. This CDR3 has 11 amino acids. The trim removed 7 bases at V and 2 bases at J, leaving 2 bases unmatched. CDR1 is DFQATT and CDR2 is SNEGSKA in the germline V gene (reference sequence). This chain's CDR3 is CSVSGTYEQYF. CDR3 in DNA: TGCAGTGTGAGCGGGACCTACGAGCAGTACTTC.

This clone was counted once. The chain recombines TRBV9 with TRBJ2-7; TRBD1 is a possible D gene (5 bases). Germline assignment: CDR1 SGDLS and CDR2 YYNGEE. The CDR3 has 15 residues. Trimming cost V 3 bases and J 6 bases, with 19 bases left between them. The CDR3 nucleotides read TGTGCCAGCAGCGCCCTCGACAGCAACCGCGCCGAGCAGTACTTC. This translates into CASSALDSNRAEQYF.

The V gene is TRBV6-4, the J gene TRBJ2-5; TRBD1 might be the D (5 bases). The germline V and J ends were trimmed by 2 bases and 3 bases, with 10 bases remaining between them. The CDR3 has 14 residues. Per the germline V gene, CDR1 is MRHNA and CDR2 is SNTAGT. The CDR3 sequence: CASSDTGPEETQYF. CDR3 DNA: TGTGCCAGCAGTGACACAGGACCAGAAGAGACCCAGTACTTC.

The chain joins TRBV11-1 to TRBJ1-6, with D tentatively TRBD1 (6 bases). The CDR3 runs to 14 residues. V lost 2 bases and J 8 bases, leaving 10 bases between the germline ends. Germline CDR1 is SGHAT and CDR2 is FQDESV (reference sequence). The CDR3 loop reads CASSLMGQDSPLHF. DNA of the CDR3: TGTGCCAGCAGCTTAATGGGACAAGATTCACCCCTCCACTTT. The variable domain in full, completed from reference TRBV11-1 and TRBJ1-6, reads EAEVAQSPRYKITEKSQAVAFWCDPISGHATLYWYRQILGQGPELLVQFQDESVVDDSQLPKDRFSAERLKGVDSTLKIQPAELGDSAMYLCASSLMGQDSPLHFGNGTRLTVT.

V and J are TRBV6-1 and TRBJ1-5; D perhaps matches TRBD1 (6 bases). Germline V gene data show CDR1 as MNHNS and CDR2 as SASEGT. The V gene lost 4 bases and the J gene lost 1 base, with 14 bases spanning the gap. The CDR3 totals 16 residues. The CDR3 region is CASSVVQGSSNQPQHF. The CDR3 region has the DNA TGTGCCAGCAGTGTCGTGCAGGGGTCAAGCAATCAGCCCCAGCATTTT.

V and J are TRBV7-3 and TRBJ2-2; weak D call: TRBD1 (6 bases). The CDR3 sequence is 14 residues long. V lost 1 base and J 6 bases, leaving 9 bases between the germline ends. Germline V gene data show CDR1 as SGHTA and CDR2 as FQGTGA. CDR3 bases: TGTGCCAGCAGCTTAATGGGGGCGGCCGGGGAGCTGTTTTTT. It specifies CASSLMGAAGELFF.

This chain joins TRBV18 and TRBJ2-1; perhaps TRBD1 as D (6 bases). The V end was cut by 3 bases, the J end by 8 bases, with 11 bases between. The CDR3 runs to 13 residues. CDR1 is KGHSH and CDR2 is LQKENI in the germline V gene. CDR3 bases: TGTGCCAGCTCACCGGGGGCTGGGGATGAGCAGTTCTTC. Amino acids: CASSPGAGDEQFF.

The chain couples TRBV7-2 to TRBJ2-3; 8 nucleotides agree with TRBD1. The CDR3 spans 13 residues. Germline assignment: CDR1 SGHTA and CDR2 FQGNSA. The junction had 2 bases not matched to a gene; V was cut back by 6 bases and J by 3 bases. The CDR3: CASRTGVTDTQYF. The DNA of the CDR3 is TGTGCCAGCAGGACAGGGGTAACAGATACGCAGTATTTT.

This chain joins TRBV18 and TRBJ1-1; TRBD1 might be the D (6 bases). Germline CDR1 reads KGHSH; CDR2 reads LQKENI. This CDR3 contains 16 residues. Deletions cut 1 base from V and 0 bases from J, with 12 bases between. The CDR3 spells CASSPQGVGMNTEAFF. The CDR3 region has the DNA TGTGCCAGCTCACCACAGGGGGTCGGGATGAACACTGAAGCTTTCTTT. The entire variable domain, with the rest obtained from reference TRBV18 and TRBJ1-1, is as follows: NAGVMQNPRHLVRRRGQEARLRCSPMKGHSHVYWYRQLPEEGLKFMVYLQKENIIDESGMPKERFSAEFPKEGPSILRIQQVVRGDSAAYFCASSPQGVGMNTEAFFGQGTRLTVV.

The CDR3 bases are TGTGCCAGCAGCTCACAAGACACGTTCTCCTTCTTC. This encodes CASSSQDTFSFF. J is TRBJ2-1 and V is TRBV7-9; D gene uncertain. Trimming cost V 4 bases and J 16 bases, with 17 bases left between them. Germline CDR1 SEHNR, CDR2 FQNEAQ (reference sequence). CDR3 length: 12 amino acids.

A remark on this clone: The junction shows a germline mismatch at one end, possibly a read error. The chain carries TRBV6-2 or TRBV6-3 and TRBJ2-6; D possibly corresponds to TRBD1 (7 bases). The germline V gene encodes CDR1 MNHEY and CDR2 SVGEGT. This CDR3 is 14 amino acids long. CDR3 nucleotides: TGTGCCAGCAGTTACGGCAGGGGGGTCAACGTCCTGACTTTC. It yields the protein CASSYGRGVNVLTF.

This sequence joins TRBV6-5 and TRBJ2-2, with 9 positions matching TRBD1. The junction had 5 bases not matched to a gene; V was cut back by 6 bases and J by 6 bases. Germline-derived CDR1 and CDR2 are MNHEY and SVGAGI. The CDR3 totals 14 residues. DNA of the CDR3: TGTGCCAGCAGGGGGGACAGGGAGGCCGGGGAGCTGTTTTTT. Its protein is CASRGDREAGELFF.

J is TRBJ2-5 and V is TRBV11-2, with 13 bases aligning to TRBD2. CDR1 and CDR2 (germline): SGHAT, FQNNGV. Trimming cost V 6 bases and J 5 bases; bases outside gene matches: 0. This CDR3 is built from 13 residues. This CDR3 is CASRLAGGETQYF. In DNA, the CDR3 is TGTGCCAGCAGACTAGCGGGGGGGGAGACCCAGTACTTC.

V is TRBV7-2 and J is TRBJ2-5; the D gene is possibly TRBD2 (6 bases). Germline V gene lookup returns CDR1 SGHTA and CDR2 FQGNSA. Deletions cut 1 base from V and 1 base from J, with 13 bases between. The CDR3 length is 16 residues. The CDR3 spells CASSLGWRVSQETQYF. CDR3 nucleotides: TGTGCCAGCAGCTTAGGGTGGAGGGTTTCCCAAGAGACCCAGTACTTC.

The chain combines TRBV6-6 with TRBJ2-7; D gene ambiguous. Germline CDR1 is MNHNY and CDR2 is SVGAGI (reference sequence). The V and J ends lost 0 bases and 2 bases respectively, with 11 bases between them. The CDR3 has 15 residues. The CDR3 nucleotides are TGTGCCAGCAGTTACTCGTTTTCGACTCCCTACGAGCAGTACTTC. This sequence encodes CASSYSFSTPYEQYF.

This chain uses TRBV6-5 with TRBJ2-7; D might be TRBD1 (6 bases). The CDR3 is 15 amino acids. Germline V lookup: CDR1 MNHEY, CDR2 SVGAGI. The V gene lost 7 bases and the J gene lost 4 bases, with 20 bases spanning the gap. The CDR3 loop is CASNKGVGATYEQYF. Written as DNA, the CDR3 is TGTGCCAGCAACAAAGGGGTGGGGGCGACGTACGAGCAGTACTTC.